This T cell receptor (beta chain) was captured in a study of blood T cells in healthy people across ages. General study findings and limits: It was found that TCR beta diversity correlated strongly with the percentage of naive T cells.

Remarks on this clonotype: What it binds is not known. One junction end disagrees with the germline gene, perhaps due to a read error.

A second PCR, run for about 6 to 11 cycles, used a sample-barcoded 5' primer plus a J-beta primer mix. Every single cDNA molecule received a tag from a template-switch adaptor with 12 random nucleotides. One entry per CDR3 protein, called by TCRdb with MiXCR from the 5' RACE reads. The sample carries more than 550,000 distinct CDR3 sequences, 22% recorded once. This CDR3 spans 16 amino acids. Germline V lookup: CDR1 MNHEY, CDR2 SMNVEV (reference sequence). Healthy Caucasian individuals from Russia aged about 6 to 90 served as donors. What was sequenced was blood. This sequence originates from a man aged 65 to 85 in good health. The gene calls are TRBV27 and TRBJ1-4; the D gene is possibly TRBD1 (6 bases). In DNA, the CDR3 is TGTGCCAGCAGTTTAGGGACCCCCAGGGGAAATGAAAAGCTGTTTTTT. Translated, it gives CASSLGTPRGNEKLFF.